The rows below give T cell receptor beta chains drawn from one sample of a study of siplizumab effects on memory and regulatory T cells. Assay: immunoSEQ multiplex PCR; the TCRdb copy retains only in-frame clones and omits some. The sample consists of about 69,000 clones, approximately 88% of them appearing once. Sequenced input: Tregs sorted from blood. The receptors originated from a human donor in good health. Both conserved end residues are part of each CDR3. The D gene is left open where the match is weak. Rows may omit the clone size; those that give it use once, few, many or a size class.

v_gene: TRBV11-1
d_gene: -
len: 13
abundance: -
CDR3aa: CASSRTRSGELFF

v_gene: TRBV30
d_gene: -
len: 13
abundance: -
CDR3aa: CAWSASGDQPQHF

v_gene: TRBV21-1
d_gene: -
len: 14
abundance: -
CDR3aa: CASSKGQGAPEQYF

v_gene: TRBV29-1
d_gene: -
len: 13
abundance: many
CDR3aa: CSVESGGDYGYTF

v_gene: TRBV6-5
d_gene: -
len: 15
abundance: few
CDR3aa: CASSTGVSYNSPLHF

v_gene: TRBV4-2
d_gene: -
len: 14
abundance: -
CDR3aa: CASSQESTTYEQYF

v_gene: TRBV2
d_gene: TRBD1
len: 16
abundance: few
CDR3aa: CASSEAGGQGNTEAFF

v_gene: TRBV9
d_gene: TRBD2
len: 16
abundance: -
CDR3aa: CASSVAEGLASGEQYF

v_gene: TRBV29-1
d_gene: TRBD2
len: 15
abundance: -
CDR3aa: CSVFAGASSYNEQFF

v_gene: TRBV19
d_gene: TRBD1
len: 14
abundance: -
CDR3aa: CASSRTGSTDTQYF

v_gene: TRBV7-3
d_gene: -
len: 14
abundance: -
CDR3aa: CASSLGVGQETQYF

v_gene: TRBV5-3
d_gene: -
len: 16
abundance: -
CDR3aa: CARSLSWARGGYGYTF

v_gene: TRBV29-1
d_gene: TRBD1
len: 13
abundance: -
CDR3aa: CSVEVQGGTEAFF

v_gene: TRBV4-3
d_gene: -
len: 15
abundance: -
CDR3aa: CASSPPGARVGGYTF

v_gene: TRBV28
d_gene: -
len: 13
abundance: -
CDR3aa: CASSIRGLQPQHF

v_gene: TRBV7-2
d_gene: -
len: 13
abundance: -
CDR3aa: CASSISPGQTQYF

v_gene: TRBV28
d_gene: -
len: 15
abundance: -
CDR3aa: CASSLHTGLPNEQFF

v_gene: TRBV7-3
d_gene: -
len: 13
abundance: few
CDR3aa: CASSLQGDTEAFF

v_gene: TRBV11-3
d_gene: -
len: 15
abundance: -
CDR3aa: CASSAGGRAGETQYF

v_gene: TRBV5-4
d_gene: TRBD2
len: 15
abundance: -
CDR3aa: CASSLAGLGLGELFF

v_gene: TRBV2
d_gene: -
len: 15
abundance: few
CDR3aa: CASTLNAAGANVLTF

v_gene: TRBV29-1
d_gene: TRBD2
len: 14
abundance: -
CDR3aa: CSVGGLAGIYEQYF

v_gene: TRBV6-6
d_gene: TRBD2
len: 13
abundance: -
CDR3aa: CASSYGRETQGYF

v_gene: TRBV7-2
d_gene: TRBD2
len: 18
abundance: -
CDR3aa: CASSLASGLAGVGNIQYF

v_gene: TRBV21-1
d_gene: -
len: 19
abundance: -
CDR3aa: CASSPPRGLAGLSYNEQFF

v_gene: TRBV4-1
d_gene: -
len: 12
abundance: -
CDR3aa: CASSQQLGRQFF

v_gene: TRBV21-1
d_gene: -
len: 15
abundance: once
CDR3aa: CASRYRQGPPGEQYF

v_gene: TRBV7-6
d_gene: -
len: 14
abundance: -
CDR3aa: CASSFGVGNTEAFF

v_gene: TRBV7-9
d_gene: -
len: 15
abundance: -
CDR3aa: CASSPDGHRSYEQYF

v_gene: TRBV6-1
d_gene: -
len: 15
abundance: -
CDR3aa: CASNHQGGALSEQYF

v_gene: TRBV6-1
d_gene: -
len: 11
abundance: -
CDR3aa: CASSEGTPLHF

v_gene: TRBV7-9
d_gene: -
len: 14
abundance: -
CDR3aa: CASSLGQNTGELFF

v_gene: TRBV5-4
d_gene: -
len: 13
abundance: medium-sized
CDR3aa: CASSLVREAEAFF

v_gene: TRBV6-5
d_gene: TRBD2
len: 15
abundance: -
CDR3aa: CASRRKLAGGEEQYF

v_gene: TRBV2
d_gene: -
len: 11
abundance: once
CDR3aa: CASSEHTEQYF

v_gene: TRBV7-8
d_gene: -
len: 13
abundance: few
CDR3aa: CASSLTLDQPQHF

v_gene: TRBV7-8
d_gene: -
len: 13
abundance: -
CDR3aa: CASSLVGSFGQFF

v_gene: TRBV30
d_gene: -
len: 16
abundance: once
CDR3aa: CAWSPPWGGSGTEAFF

v_gene: TRBV7-9
d_gene: -
len: 15
abundance: -
CDR3aa: CASSLATAGQETQYF

v_gene: TRBV29-1
d_gene: -
len: 11
abundance: -
CDR3aa: CSAGASYEQYF

v_gene: TRBV15
d_gene: TRBD1
len: 14
abundance: -
CDR3aa: CATSRPGTAYGYTF